One TCR beta chain is described in this entry. Antigen specificity is unknown. The record originates from a study of T-cell reconstitution after alpha-beta-depleted transplantation in children. The study, taken as a whole, reports: In some patients, recipient T cells and intrathymic progenitors surviving conditioning explained high day-60 diversity. At the one-year point after transplant, T-cell counts and TCRbeta diversity were found to come mostly from T cells that had been newly produced. Expanded graft clones, several hundred of them, were reportedly the source of alpha-beta T cells about two months after transplant.

Germline CDR1 and CDR2: SGHRS and YFSETQ. The CDR3 runs to 19 residues. V lost 4 bases, J lost 0 bases, and 12 bases stayed unmatched. During its preparation, the TCRbeta library received unique molecular identifiers. TCRdb re-called the PCR reads through MiXCR, storing one row per CDR3 protein. The sample carries approximately 270,000 distinct CDR3 sequences, 20% to 30% recorded once. V gene TRBV5-1 combines with J gene TRBJ2-1; 11 positions agree with TRBD2. The clonotype was recovered from a female patient between 2 and 15 years old who had a stem cell transplant for congenital amegakaryocytic thrombocytopenia, so the T cells may come from the graft donor. The starting material was PBMCs, mostly from graft donor cells, obtained 360 days after TCRalphabeta/CD19-depleted stem cell transplant. This CDR3 reads CASSRQKLAGVYSYNEQFF. The CDR3 DNA follows: TGCGCCAGCAGCCGTCAAAAACTAGCGGGGGTCTACTCCTACAATGAGCAGTTCTTC.